Shown below are 6 T cell receptor beta chains from a single sample sequenced in a study of CD4+ T cells in melanoma. Data came from immunoSEQ multiplex PCR; TCRdb stores just in-frame clones and leaves some out. The repertoire holds over 100,000 clones, with 80% to 95% as singletons. Sequencing was carried out using peripheral blood. The receptor set was obtained from a human donor with melanoma.

Only one count was recorded for this clone. The chain has TRBV11-3 and TRBJ1-1; D not resolved. There are 13 residues in the CDR3. V was trimmed by 4 bases and J by 1 base, leaving 7 bases between them. Germline V gene sequence: CDR1 SGHNT, CDR2 YENEEA. Here the CDR3 DNA reads TGTGCCAGCAGCTCAAACACGAACACTGAAGCTTTCTTT. Encoded protein: CASSSNTNTEAFF.

J is TRBJ2-3 and V is TRBV7-2; the D is unclear. Germline V gene lookup returns CDR1 SGHTA and CDR2 FQGNSA. Trimming took 5 bases from V and 6 from J, leaving 9 bases between them. The CDR3 totals 12 residues. Written as DNA, the CDR3 is TGTGCCAGCAGCGGGTCGTCCGATACGCAGTATTTT. Encoded protein: CASSGSSDTQYF.

The rearrangement uses TRBV5-6 and TRBJ1-4, with TRBD1 as a possible D gene (6 bases). Trimming shortened V by 4 bases and J by 7 bases, and 20 bases separated the two germline ends. The CDR3 consists of 16 residues. Germline assignment: CDR1 SGHDT and CDR2 YYEEEE. The CDR3 here is CASSPSGGALGEKLFF. CDR3 in DNA: TGTGCCAGCAGCCCCTCGGGGGGGGCGCTCGGTGAAAAACTGTTTTTT.

This clone was found a few times. V is TRBV4-3 and J is TRBJ2-1; TRBD1 matches at 8 bases. The germline V gene has CDR1 LGHNA and CDR2 YSLEER. V lost 3 bases, J lost 4 bases, and 5 bases stayed unmatched. This CDR3 spans 15 amino acids. The CDR3 protein is CASSHLDRDYNEQFF. The CDR3 bases are TGCGCCAGCAGCCACCTGGACAGGGATTACAATGAGCAGTTCTTC.

The chain has TRBV10-3 and TRBJ1-2; D gene uncertain. V dropped 5 bases and J dropped 0 bases, with 10 bases sitting between them. The CDR3 has 14 amino acids. The germline V gene encodes CDR1 ENHRY and CDR2 SYGVKD. CDR3 sequence reads: CAISPNKPNYGYTF. Written as DNA, the CDR3 is TGTGCCATCAGTCCCAACAAACCTAACTATGGCTACACCTTC.

The CDR3 DNA is TGTGCCAGCAGCTTAGGTCCGGACCCCTACGAGCAGTACTTC. Translation: CASSLGPDPYEQYF. J is TRBJ2-7 and V is TRBV11-2; D gene uncertain. The CDR3 consists of 14 residues. The V end was cut by 1 base, the J end by 2 bases, with 9 bases between. Germline V CDR1 and CDR2: SGHAT, FQNNGV.